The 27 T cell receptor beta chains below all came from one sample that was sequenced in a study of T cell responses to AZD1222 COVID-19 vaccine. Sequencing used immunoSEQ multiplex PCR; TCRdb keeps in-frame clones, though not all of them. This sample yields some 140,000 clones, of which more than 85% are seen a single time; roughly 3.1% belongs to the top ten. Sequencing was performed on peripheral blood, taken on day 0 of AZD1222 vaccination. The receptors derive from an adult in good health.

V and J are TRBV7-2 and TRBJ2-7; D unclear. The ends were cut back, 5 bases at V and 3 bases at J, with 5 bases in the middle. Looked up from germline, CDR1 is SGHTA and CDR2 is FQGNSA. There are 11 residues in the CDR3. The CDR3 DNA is TGTGCCAGCAGCGAATACTACGAGCAGTACTTC. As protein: CASSEYYEQYF.

This CDR3 reads CASSPGLAGGEDSEQFF. CDR3 nucleotide sequence: TGTGCCAGCAGCCCGGGACTAGCGGGAGGGGAGGACAGTGAGCAGTTCTTC. V usage is TRBV7-6 and J usage is TRBJ2-1; 16 bases line up with TRBD2. Unmatched junction bases numbered 10, after V lost 5 bases and J lost 9 bases. The CDR3 has 17 amino acids. The germline gives CDR1 SGHVS, CDR2 FNYEAQ.

Here the CDR3 reads CASSIKRAGAPGELFF. The DNA of the CDR3 is TGTGCCAGTAGTATTAAGAGGGCGGGAGCCCCCGGGGAGCTGTTTTTT. V usage is TRBV19 and J usage is TRBJ2-2, with 7 positions matching TRBD2. The CDR3 length is 16 residues. The J segment lost 6 bases and the V segment lost 3 bases, leaving 10 bases of the junction unmatched. Germline-derived CDR1 and CDR2 are LNHDA and SQIVND (reference sequence).

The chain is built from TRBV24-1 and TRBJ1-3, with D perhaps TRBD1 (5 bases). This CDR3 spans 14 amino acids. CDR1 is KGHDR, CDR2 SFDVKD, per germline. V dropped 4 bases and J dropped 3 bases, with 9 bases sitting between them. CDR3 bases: TGTGCCACCAGTGACCCAGGGCGTGGAAACACCATATATTTT. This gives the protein CATSDPGRGNTIYF.

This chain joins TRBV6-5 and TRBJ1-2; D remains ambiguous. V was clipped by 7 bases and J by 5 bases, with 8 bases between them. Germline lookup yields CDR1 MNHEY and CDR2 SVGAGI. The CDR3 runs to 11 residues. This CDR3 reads CASTEGYGYTF. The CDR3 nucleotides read TGTGCCAGCACCGAAGGGTATGGCTACACCTTC.

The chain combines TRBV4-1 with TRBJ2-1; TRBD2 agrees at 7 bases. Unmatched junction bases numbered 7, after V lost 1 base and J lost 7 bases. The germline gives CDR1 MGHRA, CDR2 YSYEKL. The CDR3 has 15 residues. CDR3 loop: CASSQVTAGDNEQFF. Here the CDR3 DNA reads TGCGCCAGCAGCCAAGTTACGGCGGGAGATAATGAGCAGTTCTTC.

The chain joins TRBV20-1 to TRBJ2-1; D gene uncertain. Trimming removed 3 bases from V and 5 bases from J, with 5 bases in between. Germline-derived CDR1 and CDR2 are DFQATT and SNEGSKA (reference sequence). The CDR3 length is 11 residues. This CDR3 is CSASDNNEQFF. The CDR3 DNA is TGCAGTGCTAGCGATAACAATGAGCAGTTCTTC.

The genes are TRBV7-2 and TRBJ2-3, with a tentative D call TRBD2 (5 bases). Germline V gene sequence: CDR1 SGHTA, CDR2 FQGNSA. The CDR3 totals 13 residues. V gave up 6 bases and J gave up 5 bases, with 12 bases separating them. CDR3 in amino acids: CASSRTGLDTQYF. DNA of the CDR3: TGTGCCAGCAGTCGGACTGGCCTAGATACGCAGTATTTT.

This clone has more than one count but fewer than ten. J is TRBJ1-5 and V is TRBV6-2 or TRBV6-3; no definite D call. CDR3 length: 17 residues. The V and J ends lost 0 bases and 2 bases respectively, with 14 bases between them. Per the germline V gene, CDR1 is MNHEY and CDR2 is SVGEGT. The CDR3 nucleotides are TGTGCCAGCAGTTACTCGAGTAGGAATGCGGGCAATCAGCCCCAGCATTTT. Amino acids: CASSYSSRNAGNQPQHF.

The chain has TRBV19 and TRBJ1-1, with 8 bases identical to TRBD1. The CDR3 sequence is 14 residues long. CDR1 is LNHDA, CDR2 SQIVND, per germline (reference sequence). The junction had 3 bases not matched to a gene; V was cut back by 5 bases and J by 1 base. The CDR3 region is CASSLGQANTEAFF. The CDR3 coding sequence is TGTGCCAGTAGTCTGGGACAGGCGAACACTGAAGCTTTCTTT.

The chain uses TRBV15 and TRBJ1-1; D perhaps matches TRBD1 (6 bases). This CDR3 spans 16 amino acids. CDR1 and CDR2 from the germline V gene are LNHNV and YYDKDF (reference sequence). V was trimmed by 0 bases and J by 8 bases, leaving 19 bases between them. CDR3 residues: CATSRDWSVPGTEAFF. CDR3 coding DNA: TGTGCCACCAGCAGAGATTGGTCCGTCCCCGGGACAGAAGCTTTCTTT.

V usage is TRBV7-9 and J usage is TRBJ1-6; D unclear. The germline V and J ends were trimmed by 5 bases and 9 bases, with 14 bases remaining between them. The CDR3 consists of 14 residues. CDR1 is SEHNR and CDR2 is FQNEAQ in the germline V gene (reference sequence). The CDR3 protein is CASSPLEVGSPLHF. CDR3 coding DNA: TGTGCCAGCAGCCCCCTGGAGGTTGGTTCACCCCTCCACTTT.

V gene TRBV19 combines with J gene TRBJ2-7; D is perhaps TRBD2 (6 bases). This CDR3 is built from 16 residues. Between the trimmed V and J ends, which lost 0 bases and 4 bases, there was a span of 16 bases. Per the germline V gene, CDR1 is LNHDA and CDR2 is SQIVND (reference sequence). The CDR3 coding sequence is TGTGCCAGTAGTATAGATTTGAGGCTAGCGTTTTACGAGCAGTACTTC. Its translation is CASSIDLRLAFYEQYF. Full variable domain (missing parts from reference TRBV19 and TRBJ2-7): DGGITQSPKYLFRKEGQNVTLSCEQNLNHDAMYWYRQDPGQGLRLIYYSQIVNDFQKGDIAEGYSVSREKKESFPLTVTSAQKNPTAFYLCASSIDLRLAFYEQYFGPGTRLTVT.

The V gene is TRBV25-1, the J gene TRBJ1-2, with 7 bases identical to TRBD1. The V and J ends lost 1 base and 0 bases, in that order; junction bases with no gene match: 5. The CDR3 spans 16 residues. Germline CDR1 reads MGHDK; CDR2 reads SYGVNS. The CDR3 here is CASSELGTATNYGYTF. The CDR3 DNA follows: TGTGCCAGCAGTGAATTAGGGACAGCAACTAACTATGGCTACACCTTC.

The CDR3 spells CASSVASGDLTGELFF. The CDR3 DNA reads as TGTGCCAGCAGCGTAGCTAGCGGGGATCTCACCGGGGAGCTGTTTTTT. The genes are TRBV9 and TRBJ2-2; 9 bases align to TRBD2. Germline assignment: CDR1 SGDLS and CDR2 YYNGEE. J was trimmed by 4 bases and V by 0 bases; bases with no gene match: 4. The CDR3 loop spans 16 amino acids. Filled out from reference TRBV9 and TRBJ2-2, the complete variable domain reads DSGVTQTPKHLITATGQRVTLRCSPRSGDLSVYWYQQSLDQGLQFLIQYYNGEERAKGNILERFSAQQFPDLHSELNLSSLELGDSALYFCASSVASGDLTGELFFGEGSRLTVL.

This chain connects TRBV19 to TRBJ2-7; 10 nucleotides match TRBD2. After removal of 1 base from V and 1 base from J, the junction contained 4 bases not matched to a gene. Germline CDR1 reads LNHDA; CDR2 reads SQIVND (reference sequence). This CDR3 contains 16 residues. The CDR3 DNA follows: TGTGCCAGTAGTATAGGGGCTAGCGGGAGTTCCTACGAGCAGTACTTC. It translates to CASSIGASGSSYEQYF.

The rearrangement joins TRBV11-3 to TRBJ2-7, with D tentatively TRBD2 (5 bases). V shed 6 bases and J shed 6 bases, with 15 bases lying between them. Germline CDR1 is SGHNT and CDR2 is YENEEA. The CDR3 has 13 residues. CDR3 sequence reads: CASSRRGWTEQYF. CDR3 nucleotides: TGTGCCAGCAGTCGACGCGGGTGGACCGAGCAGTACTTC.

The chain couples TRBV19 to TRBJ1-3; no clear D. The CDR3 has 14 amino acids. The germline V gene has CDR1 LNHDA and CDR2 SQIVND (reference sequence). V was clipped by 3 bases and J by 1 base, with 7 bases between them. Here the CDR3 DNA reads TGTGCCAGTAGTATGACCAGTTCTGGAAACACCATATATTTT. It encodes CASSMTSSGNTIYF. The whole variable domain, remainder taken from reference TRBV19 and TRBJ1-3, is DGGITQSPKYLFRKEGQNVTLSCEQNLNHDAMYWYRQDPGQGLRLIYYSQIVNDFQKGDIAEGYSVSREKKESFPLTVTSAQKNPTAFYLCASSMTSSGNTIYFGEGSWLTVV.

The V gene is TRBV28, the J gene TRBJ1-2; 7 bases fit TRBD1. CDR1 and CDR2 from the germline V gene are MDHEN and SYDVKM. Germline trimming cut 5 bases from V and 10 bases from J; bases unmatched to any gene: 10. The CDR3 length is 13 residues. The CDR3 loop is CASSEGAVIHYTF. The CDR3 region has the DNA TGTGCCAGCAGTGAGGGGGCTGTGATTCACTACACCTTC.

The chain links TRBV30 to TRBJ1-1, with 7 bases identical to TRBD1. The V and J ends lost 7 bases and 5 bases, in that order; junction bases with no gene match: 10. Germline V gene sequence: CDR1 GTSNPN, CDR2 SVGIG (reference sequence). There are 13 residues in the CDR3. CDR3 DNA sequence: TGTGCCTATCAACAGGGGCGGGAGACTGAAGCTTTCTTT. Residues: CAYQQGRETEAFF.

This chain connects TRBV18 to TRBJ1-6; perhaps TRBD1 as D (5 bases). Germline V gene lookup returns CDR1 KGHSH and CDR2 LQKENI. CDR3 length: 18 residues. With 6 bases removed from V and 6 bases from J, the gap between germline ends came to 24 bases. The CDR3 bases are TGTGCCAGCTCCCCAAAAGACGGGGGAAGCGCGACTAATTCACCCCTCCACTTT. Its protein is CASSPKDGGSATNSPLHF.

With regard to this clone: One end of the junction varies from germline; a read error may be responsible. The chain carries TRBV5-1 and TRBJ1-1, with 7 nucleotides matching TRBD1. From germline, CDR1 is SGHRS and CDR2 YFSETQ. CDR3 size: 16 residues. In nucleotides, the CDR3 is TGCGCCAGCAGCTTGACAGAAACCGGGACAGCGGGCCGCTGGCTCTTT. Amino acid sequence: CASSLTETGTAGRWLF.

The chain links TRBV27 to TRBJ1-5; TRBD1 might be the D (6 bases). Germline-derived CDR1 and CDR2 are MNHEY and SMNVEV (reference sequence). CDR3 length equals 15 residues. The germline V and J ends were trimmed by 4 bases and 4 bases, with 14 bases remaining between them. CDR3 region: CASSWGHDNNQPQHF. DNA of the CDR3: TGTGCCAGCAGTTGGGGACATGACAATAATCAGCCCCAGCATTTT.

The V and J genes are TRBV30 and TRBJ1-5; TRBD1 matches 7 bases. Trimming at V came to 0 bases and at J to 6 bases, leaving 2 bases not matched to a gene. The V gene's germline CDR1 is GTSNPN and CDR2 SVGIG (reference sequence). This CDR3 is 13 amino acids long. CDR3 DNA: TGTGCCTGGAGTGTACAGGGGAGTCAGCCCCAGCATTTT. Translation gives CAWSVQGSQPQHF.

Here the CDR3 reads CASRPDSYNEQFF. CDR3 nucleotide sequence: TGTGCCAGCAGACCAGACAGCTACAATGAGCAGTTCTTC. V gene TRBV5-4 combines with J gene TRBJ2-1; the D gene is possibly TRBD1 (5 bases). Trimming left V 5 bases short and J 3 bases short, with 9 bases between. Germline V gene lookup returns CDR1 SGHNT and CDR2 YYREEE (reference sequence). This CDR3 is 13 amino acids long. The variable domain in full, completed from reference TRBV5-4 and TRBJ2-1, reads ETGVTQSPTHLIKTRGQQVTLRCSSQSGHNTVSWYQQALGQGPQFIFQYYREEENGRGNFPPRFSGLQFPNYSSELNVNALELDDSALYLCASRPDSYNEQFFGPGTRLTVL.

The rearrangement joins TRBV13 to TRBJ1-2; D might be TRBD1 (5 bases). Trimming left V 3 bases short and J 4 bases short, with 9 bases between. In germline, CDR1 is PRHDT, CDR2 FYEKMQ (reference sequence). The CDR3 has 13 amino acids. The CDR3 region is CASSFSGTYGYTF. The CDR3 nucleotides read TGTGCCAGCAGCTTCTCCGGGACCTATGGCTACACCTTC.

The CDR3: CASSLGQVLYEQYF. In DNA form, the CDR3 reads TGTGCCAGCAGCTTGGGACAGGTTCTCTACGAGCAGTACTTC. The chain combines TRBV5-6 with TRBJ2-7; possible D gene TRBD1, 6 bases. V gave up 0 bases and J gave up 3 bases, with 10 bases separating them. The CDR3 is 14 amino acids. Germline CDR1 SGHDT, CDR2 YYEEEE.